These 8 T cell receptor beta chains came from one sample sequenced in a study of blood T cells in healthy people across ages. For the second PCR, which ran for about 6 to 11 cycles, a sample-barcoded 5' primer and a J-beta primer mix were used. TCRdb re-analysed the 5' RACE reads in MiXCR, keeping a single row per CDR3 protein. Here the sample spans about 720,000 distinct CDR3 sequences, roughly 25% being singletons. The sample was also reused in another study, on T cells of mothers and their children.

Material: blood. These receptors came from a boy aged 5-17 years in good health.

The genes are TRBV5-1 and TRBJ2-3, with 10 nucleotides matching TRBD1. CDR1 is SGHRS and CDR2 is YFSETQ in the germline V gene. Losses at the gene ends were 3 bases for V and 4 bases for J; bases not matched to a gene: 14. The CDR3 has 18 amino acids. DNA of the CDR3: TGCGCCAGCAGCTCGTCCCGGGACAGGGGCCAGGGTGCAGATACGCAGTATTTT. Translation gives CASSSSRDRGQGADTQYF.

The chain has TRBV27 and TRBJ2-7; D gene unclear. The germline V gene has CDR1 MNHEY and CDR2 SMNVEV (reference sequence). The CDR3 totals 13 residues. Trimming removed 1 base from V and 6 bases from J, with 10 bases in between. The CDR3 sequence: CASSLLLGGEQYF. Here the CDR3 DNA reads TGTGCCAGCAGTTTATTATTGGGTGGCGAGCAGTACTTC.

This sequence joins TRBV12-3 or TRBV12-4 and TRBJ1-3, with D tentatively TRBD1 (5 bases). V dropped 0 bases and J dropped 2 bases, with 14 bases sitting between them. The CDR3 contains 17 residues. Here the CDR3 DNA reads TGTGCCAGCAGTTTAGCGGGGGGTCCGGCAGCTGGAAACACCATATATTTT. This gives the protein CASSLAGGPAAGNTIYF.

The chain links TRBV4-1 to TRBJ1-6; D is unclear. This CDR3 has 12 amino acids. The germline V gene encodes CDR1 MGHRA and CDR2 YSYEKL. V was pared by 0 bases and J by 11 bases, with 5 bases between. The CDR3 region has the DNA TGCGCCAGCAGCCAAGATTCCCCACCCCTCCACTTT. This translates into CASSQDSPPLHF.

The rearrangement uses TRBV12-3 or TRBV12-4 and TRBJ2-5; D remains ambiguous. Trimming pared 3 bases from V and 5 bases from J, leaving 4 bases between. The CDR3 totals 11 residues. Here the CDR3 reads CASSFYETQYF. The CDR3 coding sequence is TGTGCCAGCAGTTTCTATGAGACCCAGTACTTC.

This chain joins TRBV6-6 and TRBJ2-7; 9 bases map to TRBD1. There are 15 residues in the CDR3. Germline V gene data show CDR1 as MNHNY and CDR2 as SVGAGI (reference sequence). J lost 1 base, V lost 2 bases, and 3 bases had no gene match. The CDR3: CASSYIGTGSYEQYF. DNA of the CDR3: TGTGCCAGCAGTTACATCGGGACAGGGTCCTACGAGCAGTACTTC.

This chain joins TRBV12-3 or TRBV12-4 and TRBJ2-7; 10 bases align to TRBD2. Trimming took 3 bases from V and 1 from J; bases not matched to a gene: 9. The CDR3 totals 17 residues. The CDR3: CASSFYVIAGGSYEQYF. DNA for the CDR3: TGTGCCAGCAGTTTTTACGTAATAGCGGGAGGTTCCTACGAGCAGTACTTC.

This clonotype was counted ten times or more. The junction differs from germline at one of its ends, possibly a read error. The CDR3 DNA follows: TGCGCCAGCAGCTTGGCGGGGGGAAGCTCCTACGAGCAGTACTTC. Residues: CASSLAGGSSYEQYF. The chain has TRBV7-2 and TRBJ2-7; TRBD2 matches at 8 bases. The CDR3 consists of 15 residues. Looked up from germline, CDR1 is SGHTA and CDR2 is FQGNSA. Complete variable domain (other parts from reference TRBV7-2 and TRBJ2-7): GAGVSQSPSNKVTEKGKDVELRCDPISGHTALYWYRQSLGQGLEFLIYFQGNSAPDKSGLPSDRFSAERTGGSVSTLTIQRTQQEDSAVYLCASSLAGGSSYEQYFGPGTRLTVT.